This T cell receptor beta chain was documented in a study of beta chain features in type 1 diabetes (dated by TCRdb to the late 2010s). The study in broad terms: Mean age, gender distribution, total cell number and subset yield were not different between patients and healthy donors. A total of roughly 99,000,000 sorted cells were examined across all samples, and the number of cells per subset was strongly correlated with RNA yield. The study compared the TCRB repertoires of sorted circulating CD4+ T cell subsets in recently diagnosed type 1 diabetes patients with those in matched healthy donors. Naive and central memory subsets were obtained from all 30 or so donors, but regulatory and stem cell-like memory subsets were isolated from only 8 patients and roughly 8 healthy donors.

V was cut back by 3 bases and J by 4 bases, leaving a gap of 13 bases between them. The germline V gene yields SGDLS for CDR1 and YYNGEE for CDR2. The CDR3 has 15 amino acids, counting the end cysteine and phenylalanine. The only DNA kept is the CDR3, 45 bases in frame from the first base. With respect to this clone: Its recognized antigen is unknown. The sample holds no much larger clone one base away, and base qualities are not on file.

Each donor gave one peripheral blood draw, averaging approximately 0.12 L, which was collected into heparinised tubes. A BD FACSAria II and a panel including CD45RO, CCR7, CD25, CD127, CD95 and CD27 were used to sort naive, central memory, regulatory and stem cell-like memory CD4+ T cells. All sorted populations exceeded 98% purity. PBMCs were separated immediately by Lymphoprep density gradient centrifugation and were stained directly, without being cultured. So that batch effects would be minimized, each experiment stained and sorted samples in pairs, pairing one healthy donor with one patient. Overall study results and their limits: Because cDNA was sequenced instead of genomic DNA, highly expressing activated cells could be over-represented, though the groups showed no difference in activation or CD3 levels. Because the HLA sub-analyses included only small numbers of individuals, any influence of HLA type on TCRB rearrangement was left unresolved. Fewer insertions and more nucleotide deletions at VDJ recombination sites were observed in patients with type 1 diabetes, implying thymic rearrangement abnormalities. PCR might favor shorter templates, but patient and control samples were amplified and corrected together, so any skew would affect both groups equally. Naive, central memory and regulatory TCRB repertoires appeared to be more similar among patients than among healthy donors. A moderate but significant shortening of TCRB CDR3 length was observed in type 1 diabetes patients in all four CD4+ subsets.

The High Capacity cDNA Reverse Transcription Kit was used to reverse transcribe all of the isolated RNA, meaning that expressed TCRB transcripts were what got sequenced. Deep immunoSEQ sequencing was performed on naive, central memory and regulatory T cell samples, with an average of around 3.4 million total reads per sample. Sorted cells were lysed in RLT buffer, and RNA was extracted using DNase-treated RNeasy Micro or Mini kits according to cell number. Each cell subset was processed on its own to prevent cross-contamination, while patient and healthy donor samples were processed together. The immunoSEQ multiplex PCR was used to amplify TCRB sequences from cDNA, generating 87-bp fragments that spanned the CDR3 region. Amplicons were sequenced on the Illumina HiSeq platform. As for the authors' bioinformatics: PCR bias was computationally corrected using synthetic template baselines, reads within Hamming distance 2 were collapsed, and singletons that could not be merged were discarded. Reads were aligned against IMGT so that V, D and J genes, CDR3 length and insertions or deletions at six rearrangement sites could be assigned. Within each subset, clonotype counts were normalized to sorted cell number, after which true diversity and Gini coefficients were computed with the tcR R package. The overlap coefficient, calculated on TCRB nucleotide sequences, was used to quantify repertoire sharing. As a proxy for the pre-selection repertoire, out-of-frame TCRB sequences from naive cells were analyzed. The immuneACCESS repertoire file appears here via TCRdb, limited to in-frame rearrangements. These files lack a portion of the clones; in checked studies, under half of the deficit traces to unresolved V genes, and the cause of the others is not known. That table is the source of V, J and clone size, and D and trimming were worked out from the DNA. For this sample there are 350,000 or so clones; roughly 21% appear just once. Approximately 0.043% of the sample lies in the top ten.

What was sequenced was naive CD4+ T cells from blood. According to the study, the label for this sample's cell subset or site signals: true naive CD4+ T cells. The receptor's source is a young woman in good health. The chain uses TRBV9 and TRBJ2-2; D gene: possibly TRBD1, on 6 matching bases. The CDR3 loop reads CASSGDIRRTGELFF. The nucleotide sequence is TGTGCCAGCAGCGGGGACATTCGTCGCACCGGGGAGCTGTTTTTT.